Below, one TCR beta chain is given with its context. This sample is drawn from a study of shared clonotypes between healthy human individuals. In germline, CDR1 is LNHDA, CDR2 SQIVND (reference sequence). The V end was cut by 1 base, the J end by 1 base, with 18 bases between. There are 18 residues in the CDR3. Assay: immunoSEQ multiplex PCR; the TCRdb copy retains only in-frame clones and omits some. This table holds roughly 680,000 clones, 72% found once. Sequencing was carried out using memory CD4+ T cells sorted from blood. The subset is: CD45RA-negative fraction. The chain couples TRBV19 to TRBJ2-3; D is unresolved. The clonotype originates from a woman between 25 and 40 years old in good health. The CDR3 DNA reads TGTGCCAGTAGTATAGGAGAACCCTGGTTGCCTGGCACAGATACGCAGTATTTT. Translating it yields CASSIGEPWLPGTDTQYF.